The 2 T cell receptor beta chains in this list originate from one sample, sequenced in a study of blood T cell repertoires in COVID-19. The table came from immunoSEQ multiplex PCR; TCRdb's copy has only in-frame clones and leaves some out. Seen here are 140,000 or so clones, around 86% observed once, and the top ten hold roughly 35%. The sequenced sample was peripheral blood. These receptors came from a man aged 45-60 years who had recovered from COVID-19.

This chain connects TRBV9 to TRBJ2-3, with 7 nucleotides matching TRBD1. The CDR3 extends over 15 amino acids. The germline V gene has CDR1 SGDLS and CDR2 YYNGEE. J gave up 3 bases and V 4 bases, and 8 bases lay outside the gene matches. The chain's CDR3 is CASSPRGQPTDTQYF. The CDR3 DNA reads TGTGCCAGCAGCCCAAGGGGACAGCCTACAGATACGCAGTATTTT.

This sequence joins TRBV7-9 and TRBJ2-3; 7 bases agree with TRBD1. There are 13 residues in the CDR3. The junction had 8 bases not matched to a gene; V was cut back by 9 bases and J by 5 bases. In germline, CDR1 is SEHNR, CDR2 FQNEAQ (reference sequence). In DNA form, the CDR3 reads TGTGCCAGTGGACAGGAGGTGCGAGATACGCAGTATTTT. Translating gives CASGQEVRDTQYF.